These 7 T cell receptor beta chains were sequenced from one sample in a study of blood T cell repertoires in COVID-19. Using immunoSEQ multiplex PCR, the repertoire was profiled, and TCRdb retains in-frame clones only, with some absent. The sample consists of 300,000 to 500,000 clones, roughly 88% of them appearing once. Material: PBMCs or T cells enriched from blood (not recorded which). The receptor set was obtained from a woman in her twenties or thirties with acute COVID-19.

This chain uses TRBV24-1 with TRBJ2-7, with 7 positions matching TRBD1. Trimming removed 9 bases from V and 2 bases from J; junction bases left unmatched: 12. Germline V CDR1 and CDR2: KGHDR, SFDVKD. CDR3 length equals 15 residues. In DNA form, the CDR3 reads TGTGCCACCGCCGCGGCCCGGGACAGCGCCTACGAGCAGTACTTC. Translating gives CATAAARDSAYEQYF.

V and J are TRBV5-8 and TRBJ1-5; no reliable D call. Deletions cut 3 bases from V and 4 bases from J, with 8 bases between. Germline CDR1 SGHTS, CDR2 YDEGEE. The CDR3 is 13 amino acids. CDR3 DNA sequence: TGTGCCAGCAGCTCCTTCTCGAATCAGCCCCAGCATTTT. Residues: CASSSFSNQPQHF.

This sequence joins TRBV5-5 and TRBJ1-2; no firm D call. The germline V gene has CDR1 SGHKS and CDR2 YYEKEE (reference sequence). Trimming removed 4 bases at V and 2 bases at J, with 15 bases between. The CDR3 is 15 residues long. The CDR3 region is CASSPQTELNYGYTF. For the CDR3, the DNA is TGTGCCAGCAGCCCCCAGACCGAACTAAACTATGGCTACACCTTC.

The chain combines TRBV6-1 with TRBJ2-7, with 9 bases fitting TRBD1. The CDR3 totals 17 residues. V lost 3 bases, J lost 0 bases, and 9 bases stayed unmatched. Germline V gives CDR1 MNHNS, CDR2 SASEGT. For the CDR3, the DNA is TGTGCCAGCAGTGAGGGGTTTGGGACAGGGAACTCCTACGAGCAGTACTTC. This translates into CASSEGFGTGNSYEQYF.

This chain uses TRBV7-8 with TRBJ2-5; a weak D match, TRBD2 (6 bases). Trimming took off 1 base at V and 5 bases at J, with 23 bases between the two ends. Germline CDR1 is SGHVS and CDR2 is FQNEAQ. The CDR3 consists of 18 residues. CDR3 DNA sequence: TGTGCCAGCAGCTTAGAGCGGTGGGCGGCCCGACGGGGGGAGACCCAGTACTTC. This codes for CASSLERWAARRGETQYF. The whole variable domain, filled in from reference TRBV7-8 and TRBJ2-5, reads GAGVSQSPRYKVAKRGQDVALRCDPISGHVSLFWYQQALGQGPEFLTYFQNEAQLDKSGLPSDRFFAERPEGSVSTLKIQRTQQEDSAVYLCASSLERWAARRGETQYFGPGTRLLVL.

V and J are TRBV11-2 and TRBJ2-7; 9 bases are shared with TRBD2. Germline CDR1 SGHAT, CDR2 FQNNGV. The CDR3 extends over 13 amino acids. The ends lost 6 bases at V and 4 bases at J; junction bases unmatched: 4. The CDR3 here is CASSGTSRYEQYF. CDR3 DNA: TGTGCCAGCAGTGGGACTAGCAGATACGAGCAGTACTTC.

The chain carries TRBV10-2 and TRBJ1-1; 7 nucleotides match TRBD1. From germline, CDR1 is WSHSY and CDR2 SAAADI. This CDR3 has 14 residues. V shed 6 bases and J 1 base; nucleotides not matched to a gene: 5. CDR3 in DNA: TGCGCCAGCAGGGAAACAGGGGCGAACACTGAAGCTTTCTTT. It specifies CASRETGANTEAFF.